This TCR beta chain was recorded in a study of blood T cell repertoires in COVID-19 (dated by TCRdb to about 2020). About the full investigation: Collaborator samples came from the United States, Italy and Spain and covered acute and convalescent phases of COVID-19. The material from the prospective study consisted of cDNA or gDNA derived from T cells, B-cell-depleted T cells, or PBMCs. The samples were drawn from the first 160 participants of the ongoing ImmuneRACE study and from 1,254 subjects provided by 6 global collaborators. A de-identified subject ID, COVID-19 status, age in years and sex were almost always included in the sample metadata. Where available, HLA class I and class II types were obtained from metadata supplied by the sample provider rather than from assay-based typing. The repertoires were made available in a free public database intended to serve as a resource for research on the immune response to SARS-CoV-2. Subjects who had been exposed to COVID-19, were actively infected with it, or had recovered from it provided the deeply sampled blood TCRbeta repertoires that made up the dataset.

For this clone: Which antigen it targets is not known. Base-call qualities are not available, and no considerably larger clone is one nucleotide away.

In the prospective study, participants were 18 to 89 years old, resided in approximately 22 geographic areas of the United States, and were enrolled through a virtual design. To assign participants to cohorts, the prospective study relied on clinical history that participants themselves reported in a screening survey and a study questionnaire. A participant counted as exposed if, within 2 weeks of entering the study, that participant had been in contact with someone who had a PCR-confirmed or clinician-diagnosed COVID-19 case. In the prospective study, mobile phlebotomists collected whole blood, serum and a nasopharyngeal or oropharyngeal swab from each participant. Prospective study participants could optionally give additional blood draws and questionnaires over a roughly 2-month period. Before DNA extraction, prospective study blood samples were shipped either frozen or at room temperature.

TCRbeta CDR3 regions were amplified from genomic DNA by means of the immunoSEQ Assay, a bias-controlled multiplex PCR. The authors processed their data as follows. Nucleated cell counts per sample were estimated from amplification of reference gene primers within the assay. Sequence reads were collapsed and filtered to measure the absolute abundance of every unique TCRbeta CDR3 rearrangement. For each sample, productive Simpson clonality was calculated as the square root of Simpson's diversity index across productive rearrangements. TCRdb obtained this table from immuneACCESS and retained in-frame rearrangements with V and J assigned. These tables miss some clones; where compared with another copy, unresolved V genes account for less than half of the shortfall, and the remainder is unexplained. V and J calls and clone size are copied from that table; D and trimming were computed from the DNA. The sample table shows 300,000 to 350,000 clones, and roughly 90% are seen once. The biggest ten clones account for 3.9% of the sample.

The full study reports these points: The quantity of clinical and demographic metadata differed by source and by participant and was supplied without curation.

The germline V gene yields KGHDR for CDR1 and SFDVKD for CDR2. The V end gives up 4 bases and the J end 2 bases, leaving 10 bases in the junction not matched to a gene. Measured from the cysteine to the phenylalanine, the CDR3 is 17 residues long. The sequence is cut down to CDR3 DNA, 51 bases in frame from base 1. In this chain, TRBV24-1 is recombined with TRBJ2-3; 8 junctional bases match TRBD1. The sequencing sample was made of PBMCs or T cells enriched from blood (not recorded which). The sequence came from a woman in her thirties who had been exposed to COVID-19. The CDR3 corresponds to CATSDRGQGLTTDTQYF. The base sequence is TGTGCCACCAGTGACCGAGGACAGGGATTGACCACAGATACGCAGTATTTT.